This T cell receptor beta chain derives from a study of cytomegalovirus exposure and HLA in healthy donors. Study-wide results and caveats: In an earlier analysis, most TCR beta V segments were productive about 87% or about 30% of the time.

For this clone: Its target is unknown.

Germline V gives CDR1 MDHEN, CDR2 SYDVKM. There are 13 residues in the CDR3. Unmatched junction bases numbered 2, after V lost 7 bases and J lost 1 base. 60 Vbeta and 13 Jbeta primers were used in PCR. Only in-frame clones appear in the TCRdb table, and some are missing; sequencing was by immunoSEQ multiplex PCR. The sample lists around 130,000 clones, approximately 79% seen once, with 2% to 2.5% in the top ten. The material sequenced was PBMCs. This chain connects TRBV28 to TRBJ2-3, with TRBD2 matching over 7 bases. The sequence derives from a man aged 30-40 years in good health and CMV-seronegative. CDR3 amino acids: CASMSGGTDTQYF. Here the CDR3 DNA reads TGTGCCAGCATGAGCGGGGGCACAGATACGCAGTATTTT.